The clone carrying this TCR beta chain was picked up a small number of times. The CDR3 totals 15 residues. V was trimmed by 4 bases and J by 8 bases, leaving 18 bases between them. CDR1 SGHRS and CDR2 YFSETQ come from the germline V gene. Via MiXCR, TCRdb re-called the RT-PCR reads, giving one row per CDR3 protein. The profile covers 450,000 to 600,000 distinct CDR3 sequences, with under 8.5% appearing a single time and around 13% taken by the ten largest. These data originate in a study of response to subunit inactivated influenza vaccine. The V gene is TRBV5-1, the J gene TRBJ1-4; no reliable D call. Specimen: PBMCs from blood, collected less than 30 months after vaccination. This clonotype was sampled from a man aged 45-69 years who received an inactivated influenza vaccine. In DNA form, the CDR3 reads TGCGCCAGCAGCCTGGACGGGGTTTCAAGGGAAAAACTGTTTTTT. Translation gives CASSLDGVSREKLFF.